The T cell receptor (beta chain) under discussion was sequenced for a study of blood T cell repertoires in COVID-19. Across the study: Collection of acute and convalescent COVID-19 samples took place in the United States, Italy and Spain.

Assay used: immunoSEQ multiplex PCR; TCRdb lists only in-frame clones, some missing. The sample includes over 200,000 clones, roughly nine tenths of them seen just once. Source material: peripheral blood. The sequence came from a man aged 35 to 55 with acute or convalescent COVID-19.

The CDR3 nucleotides read TGCGCCAGCAGCCAGTGGGACAGTAGATCCTACAATGAGCAGTTCTTC. Protein: CASSQWDSRSYNEQFF. This chain uses TRBV4-1 with TRBJ2-1; 7 nucleotides align to TRBD1. Germline CDR1 MGHRA, CDR2 YSYEKL. Trimming cost V 3 bases and J 1 base; bases outside gene matches: 6. The CDR3 extends over 16 amino acids.